This T cell receptor beta chain was profiled in a study of blood T cell repertoires in COVID-19. Whole-study context: PBMCs, B-cell-depleted T cells, or T cells provided the cDNA or gDNA that made up the material.

Only in-frame clones appear in the TCRdb table, and some are missing; sequencing was by immunoSEQ multiplex PCR. The sample consists of a few hundred thousand clones, 75% to 85% of them appearing once. Germline V CDR1 and CDR2: ENHRY, SYGVKD. V was clipped by 4 bases and J by 2 bases, with 14 bases between them. The CDR3 spans 16 residues. The chain carries TRBV10-3 and TRBJ2-2, with D maybe TRBD2 (6 bases). The source of this sequence is a human donor in a cohort sampled during active COVID-19. The sample consisted of peripheral blood. This CDR3 reads CAISAEGLQNTGELFF. Here the CDR3 DNA reads TGTGCCATCAGTGCCGAGGGACTCCAAAACACCGGGGAGCTGTTTTTT.